A selection of T cell receptor beta chains follows, all from one sample in a study of vaccination and CD4 T cells after COVID-19. TCRdb re-called the PCR reads with MiXCR, one entry per CDR3 protein. This table has under 9,500 distinct CDR3 sequences, around three fifths appearing once. These receptors' antigens are unknown. Sequencing was performed on CD4+ T cells from blood, cultured in vitro. All receptors come from a human donor who had recovered from COVID-19. CDR3s include the opening cysteine and the closing phenylalanine or tryptophan. A D gene is named only where the DNA matches it firmly. Where a row states a size, it is once, few, many or the class of an expanded clone; other rows omit it.

D gene	V gene	J gene	clone size	CDR3 DNA	CDR3 protein
TRBD1	TRBV9	TRBJ2-7	few	TGTGCCAGCGGACGGACAGGGGGCTCCTACGAGCAGTACTTC	CASGRTGGSYEQYF
-	TRBV20-1	TRBJ1-5	-	TGCAGTGCTAGAGGGGGGGCAGGGTGGACAAATCAGCCCCAGCATTTT	CSARGGAGWTNQPQHF
-	TRBV7-2	TRBJ2-5	-	TGTGCCAGCAGCTTCCGTTACCAAGAGACCCAGTACTTC	CASSFRYQETQYF
-	TRBV21-1	TRBJ1-6	-	TGTGCCAGCAGCATCCCGGGACAGGGGATAAGTAATTCACCCCTCCACTTT	CASSIPGQGISNSPLHF
-	TRBV29-1	TRBJ2-7	-	TGCAGCGCCGTTGTCCTTCTAACCTCCTACGAGCAGTACTTC	CSAVVLLTSYEQYF
-	TRBV25-1	TRBJ1-6	-	TGTGCCAGCAGTGAATTTATTGGGAGGGAATCACCCCTCCACTTT	CASSEFIGRESPLHF
-	TRBV14	TRBJ1-2	-	TGTGCCAGCAGCCAAGAATCCCTCATCGGAACACAGTACACCTTC	CASSQESLIGTQYTF
TRBD2	TRBV14	TRBJ2-6	-	TGTGCCAGCAGGGCGGGGGGCACCTCTGGGGCCAACGTCCTGACTTTC	CASRAGGTSGANVLTF
-	TRBV7-3	TRBJ2-7	-	TGTGCCAGCAGCGCGGGATTAGGGGCATTTTACGAGCAGTACTTC	CASSAGLGAFYEQYF
-	TRBV6-1	TRBJ1-2	-	TGTGCCAGCAGGTCCGACCAGAGCGGCTACACCTTC	CASRSDQSGYTF
-	TRBV14	TRBJ2-7	-	TGTGCCAGCAGCTCCGCCTACGAGCAGTACTTC	CASSSAYEQYF
-	TRBV6-1	TRBJ1-1	-	TGTGCCAGCAGTACCGGGACATCAATCACTGAAGCTTTCTTT	CASSTGTSITEAFF
TRBD2	TRBV20-1	TRBJ2-1	-	TGCAGTGCTAGAGATCTCGGGGGGGGCGTTGAGCAGTTCTTC	CSARDLGGGVEQFF
-	TRBV7-9	TRBJ1-5	-	TGTGCCAGCAGCTTAGATGGGACACACTATAGCAATCAGCCCCAGCATTTT	CASSLDGTHYSNQPQHF
TRBD1	TRBV6-1	TRBJ1-5	-	TGTGCCAGCAGTAATACAGGGGATCAGCCCCAGCATTTT	CASSNTGDQPQHF
-	TRBV14	TRBJ1-2	few	TGTGCCAGCAGCCAAGAACCCACAGGGATCCGGGGCTACACCTTC	CASSQEPTGIRGYTF
-	TRBV7-2	TRBJ1-6	few	TGTGCCAGCAGCTCACCCGGGACTGACTTGCCGCGTAATTCACCCCTCCACTTT	CASSSPGTDLPRNSPLHF
-	TRBV6-1	TRBJ1-2	-	TGTGCCAGCAGTAACCCCTATGGCTACACCTTC	CASSNPYGYTF
-	TRBV19	TRBJ1-2	-	TGTGCCAGTAGAGGGGTCGGGTATGGCTACACCTTC	CASRGVGYGYTF
-	TRBV29-1	TRBJ2-3	-	TGCAGCGTTTCGTGGGGGGCGAGCACAGATACGCAGTATTTT	CSVSWGASTDTQYF
TRBD1	TRBV20-1	TRBJ2-2	once	TGCAGTGCTACGAGGACAGGGGGGGCGAACACCGGGGAGCTGTTTTTT	CSATRTGGANTGELFF
-	TRBV6-4	TRBJ1-1	-	TGTGCCAGCAGTGAAGGCAGGGCTACTGAAGCTTTCTTT	CASSEGRATEAFF
-	TRBV7-9	TRBJ2-1	large	TGTGCCAGCGCCATTAACTCCTACAATGAGCAGTTCTTC	CASAINSYNEQFF
-	TRBV27	TRBJ1-1	-	TGTGCCAGCAGTTTATCGATCGGACGCGGGTCTCGGCGGGACACTGAAGCTTTCTTT	CASSLSIGRGSRRDTEAFF
TRBD1	TRBV5-1	TRBJ1-1	few	TGCGCCAGCAGCCACGGGACAGGGGTTTTGAACACTGAAGCTTTCTTT	CASSHGTGVLNTEAFF
-	TRBV6-5	TRBJ1-6	few	TGTGCCAGCAGTTACATGGAGGGAGGTTCACCCCTCCACTTT	CASSYMEGGSPLHF
-	TRBV20-1	TRBJ1-3	-	TGCAGTGCTAGTGATTGGTCTGGAAACACCATATATTTT	CSASDWSGNTIYF
-	TRBV15	TRBJ1-5	few	TGTGCCACCAAGTCCTGGACAGGCAATCAGCCCCAGCATTTT	CATKSWTGNQPQHF
-	TRBV6-2/TRBV6-3	TRBJ1-5	-	TGTGCCAGCAGTTACTCCGGGGCAACCGGGACCCAGCATTTT	CASSYSGATGTQHF
-	TRBV7-2	TRBJ2-5	once	TGTGCCAGCAGCTTGGATACATTCGCGGAGACCCAGTACTTC	CASSLDTFAETQYF
-	TRBV7-2	TRBJ2-7	-	TGTGCCAGCAGCTCCCGAACGTGGGGGTCCTACGAGCAGTACTTC	CASSSRTWGSYEQYF
-	TRBV20-1	TRBJ1-3	few	TGCAGTGCTAGGGACAGCTCTGGAAACACCATATATTTT	CSARDSSGNTIYF
-	TRBV19	TRBJ1-2	few	TGTGCCAGTAGTATAGCCCATGAAGGGAACTATGGCTACACCTTC	CASSIAHEGNYGYTF
TRBD2	TRBV7-6	TRBJ2-2	once	TGTGCCAGCACCTTCTGGGGGGGGAACACCGGGGAGCTGTTTTTT	CASTFWGGNTGELFF
TRBD1	TRBV7-6	TRBJ2-1	-	TGTGCCAGCGGGACAGCTTCCTACAATGAGCAGTTCTTC	CASGTASYNEQFF
-	TRBV14	TRBJ1-6	-	TGTGCCAGCAGCCAAGAAGCGAGTAATTCACCCCTCCACTTT	CASSQEASNSPLHF
TRBD1	TRBV15	TRBJ1-5	few	TGTGCCACCAGCCGAACCGCGGACAGGGATCAGCCCCAGCATTTT	CATSRTADRDQPQHF
-	TRBV7-2	TRBJ1-3	-	TGTGCCAGCAGCCACGTTGTCGGGATCGGAAACACCATATATTTT	CASSHVVGIGNTIYF